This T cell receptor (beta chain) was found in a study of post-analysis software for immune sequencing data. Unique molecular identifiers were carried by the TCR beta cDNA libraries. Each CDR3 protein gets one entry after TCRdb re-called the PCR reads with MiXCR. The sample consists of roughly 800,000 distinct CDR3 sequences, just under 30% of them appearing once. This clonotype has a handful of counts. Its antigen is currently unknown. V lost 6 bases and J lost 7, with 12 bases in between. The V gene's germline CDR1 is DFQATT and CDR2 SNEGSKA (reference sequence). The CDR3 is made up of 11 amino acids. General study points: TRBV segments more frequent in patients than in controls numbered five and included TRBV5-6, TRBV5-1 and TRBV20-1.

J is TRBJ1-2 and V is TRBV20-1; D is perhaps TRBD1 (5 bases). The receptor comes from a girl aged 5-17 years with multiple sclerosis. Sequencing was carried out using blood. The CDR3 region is CSAPGGGGYTF. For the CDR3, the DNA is TGCAGTGCCCCTGGGGGGGGTGGCTACACCTTC.